This TCR beta chain was obtained from a study of graft-versus-host responses after intestinal transplantation. Study details: Every one of the recipients received anti-thymocyte globulin induction and afterwards took tacrolimus and steroids for approximately three years.

Profiled with immunoSEQ multiplex PCR; TCRdb holds only in-frame clones, not every one. This table has 13,000 or so clones, around 69% appearing once. Graft tissue was processed to release intraepithelial and lamina propria lymphocytes. Trimming took 8 bases from V and 5 from J; bases not matched to a gene: 16. CDR1 and CDR2 from the germline V gene are MGHRA and YSYEKL. The CDR3 has 17 residues. The TCR comes from a human patient who received an intestinal transplant, so some T cells may come from the graft donor. The chain is built from TRBV4-1 and TRBJ1-1, with TRBD1 matching over 11 bases. Sequenced here: ileum tissue, sampled 16 days after intestinal transplant. This CDR3 reads CASGTGQGAIHGTEAFF. Written as DNA, the CDR3 is TGCGCCAGCGGGACCGGACAGGGGGCGATCCATGGAACTGAAGCTTTCTTT.